This TCR beta chain emerged from a study of T cell responses to AZD1222 COVID-19 vaccine. Turning to this clone: Its antigen is not identified.

TCRdb keeps only in-frame clones here, not all; method: immunoSEQ multiplex PCR. The repertoire includes tens of thousands of clones, 91% of them detected once, and about 41% sits in the top ten. General study findings and limits: Possibly, clonal diversity was underestimated; donors were largely white British and included more females. No day 14 peak samples; only post-peak repertoires were characterized. Just a handful of people given AZD1222 tested seropositive at baseline.

The CDR3 runs 15 residues. The ends lost 3 bases at V and 7 bases at J; junction bases unmatched: 7. In germline, CDR1 is MRHNA, CDR2 SNTAGT. The sequence derives from an adult in good health. The specimen comprised peripheral blood, sampled on day 0 of AZD1222 vaccination. The chain couples TRBV6-4 to TRBJ1-5; 9 nucleotides agree with TRBD1. CDR3 loop: CASSETGGPGQPQHF. CDR3 in DNA: TGTGCCAGCAGTGAGACAGGGGGACCGGGACAGCCCCAGCATTTT.